The present entry profiles one TCR beta chain with its context. This sample stems from a study of identifying expanded T cells in peripheral blood. Assay used: immunoSEQ multiplex PCR; TCRdb lists only in-frame clones, some missing. Of about 100,000 clones listed, around 88% are singletons. The CDR3 is 13 residues long. V lost 3 bases and J lost 5; bases outside the gene matches: 6. CDR1 is GTSNPN, CDR2 SVGIG, per germline (reference sequence). The rearrangement uses TRBV30 and TRBJ2-7, with 8 bases aligning to TRBD2. This receptor was taken from a person between 18 and 69 years old in good health. Material: blood. The CDR3 coding sequence is TGTGCCTGGAGCCCCGGGACTAGAAACGAGCAGTACTTC. It yields the protein CAWSPGTRNEQYF. The entire variable domain, with the rest obtained from reference TRBV30 and TRBJ2-7, is as follows: SQTIHQWPATLVQPVGSPLSLECTVEGTSNPNLYWYRQAAGRGLQLLFYSVGIGQISSEVPQNLSASRPQDRQFILSSKKLLLSDSGFYLCAWSPGTRNEQYFGPGTRLTVT.